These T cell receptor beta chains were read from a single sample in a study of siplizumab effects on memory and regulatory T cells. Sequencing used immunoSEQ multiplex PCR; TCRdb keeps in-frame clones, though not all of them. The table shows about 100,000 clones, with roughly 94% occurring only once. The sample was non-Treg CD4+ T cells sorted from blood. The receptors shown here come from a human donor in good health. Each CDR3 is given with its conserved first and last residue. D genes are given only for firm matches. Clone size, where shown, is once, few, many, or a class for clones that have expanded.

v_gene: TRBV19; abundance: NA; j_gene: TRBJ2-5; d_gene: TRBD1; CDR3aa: CASRGTARETQYF; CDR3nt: TGTGCCAGCCGTGGGACAGCGAGGGAGACCCAGTACTTC
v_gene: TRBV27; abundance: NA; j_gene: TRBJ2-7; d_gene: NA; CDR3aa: CASSVPGPPYEQYF; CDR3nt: TGTGCCAGCAGTGTCCCAGGCCCCCCCTACGAGCAGTACTTC
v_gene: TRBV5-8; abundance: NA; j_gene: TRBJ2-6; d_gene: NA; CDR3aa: CASSQGANVLTF; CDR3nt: TGTGCCAGCAGCCAGGGGGCCAACGTCCTGACTTTC
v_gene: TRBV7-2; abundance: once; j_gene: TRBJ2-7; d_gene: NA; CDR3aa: CASSPGGAGDYEQYF; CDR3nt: TGTGCCAGCAGCCCCGGAGGTGCCGGGGATTACGAGCAGTACTTC
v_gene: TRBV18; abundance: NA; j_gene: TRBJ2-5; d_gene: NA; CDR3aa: CASSPQALETQYF; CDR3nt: TGTGCCAGCTCACCACAGGCTCTGGAGACCCAGTACTTC
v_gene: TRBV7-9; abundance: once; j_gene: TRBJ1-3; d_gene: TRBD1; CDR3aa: CASSQGTVSGNTIYF; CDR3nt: TGTGCCAGCAGCCAAGGGACAGTCTCTGGAAACACCATATATTTT
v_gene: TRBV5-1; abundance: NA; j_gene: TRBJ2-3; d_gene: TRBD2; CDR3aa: CASSLASGRSDTQYF; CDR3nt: TGCGCCAGCAGCTTGGCTAGCGGGAGGTCTGATACGCAGTATTTT
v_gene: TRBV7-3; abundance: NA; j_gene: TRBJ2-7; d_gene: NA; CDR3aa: CASSTRHLPYEQYF; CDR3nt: TGTGCCAGCTCGACCCGACACCTCCCTTACGAGCAGTACTTC
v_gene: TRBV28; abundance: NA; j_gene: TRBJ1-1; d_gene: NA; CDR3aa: CASSFWGSGNTEAFF; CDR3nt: TGTGCCAGCAGTTTTTGGGGTTCGGGAAACACTGAAGCTTTCTTT
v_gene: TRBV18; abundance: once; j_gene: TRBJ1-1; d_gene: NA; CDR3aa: CASSPGLNTEAFF; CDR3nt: TGTGCCAGCTCACCAGGGTTGAACACTGAAGCTTTCTTT
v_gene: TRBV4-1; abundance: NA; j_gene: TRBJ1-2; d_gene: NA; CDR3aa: CASSQDNAAAYGYTF; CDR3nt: TGCGCCAGCAGCCAAGATAACGCAGCCGCCTATGGCTACACCTTC
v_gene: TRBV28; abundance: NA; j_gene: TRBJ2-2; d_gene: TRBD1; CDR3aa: CAEQGAANTGELFF; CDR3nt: TGTGCAGAACAGGGGGCTGCGAACACCGGGGAGCTGTTTTTT
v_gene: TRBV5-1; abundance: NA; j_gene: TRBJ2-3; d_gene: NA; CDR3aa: CASSLFRITDTQYF; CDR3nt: TGCGCCAGCAGCTTGTTCCGGATCACAGATACGCAGTATTTT
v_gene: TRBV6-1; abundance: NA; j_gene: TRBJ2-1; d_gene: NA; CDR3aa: CASSSTPGQFF; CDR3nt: TGTGCCAGCAGTTCGACCCCCGGGCAGTTCTTC
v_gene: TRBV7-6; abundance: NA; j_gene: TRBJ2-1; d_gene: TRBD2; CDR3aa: CASSLRLSSGKYEQFF; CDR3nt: TGTGCCAGCAGCTTAAGGTTGTCTAGCGGGAAATATGAGCAGTTCTTC
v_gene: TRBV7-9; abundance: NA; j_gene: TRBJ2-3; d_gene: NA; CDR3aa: CASSPGAVTDTQYF; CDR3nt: TGTGCCAGCAGCCCAGGGGCCGTCACAGATACGCAGTATTTT
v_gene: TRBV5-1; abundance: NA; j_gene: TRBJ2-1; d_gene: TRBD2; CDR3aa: CASSWYSSGLRNEQFF; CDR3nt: TGCGCCAGCAGCTGGTACTCTAGCGGGCTCAGGAATGAGCAGTTCTTC
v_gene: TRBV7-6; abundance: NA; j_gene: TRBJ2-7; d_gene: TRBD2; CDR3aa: CASSSRLAGGPVPYEQYF; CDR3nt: TGTGCCAGCAGCTCTAGACTAGCGGGAGGGCCGGTGCCCTACGAGCAGTACTTC
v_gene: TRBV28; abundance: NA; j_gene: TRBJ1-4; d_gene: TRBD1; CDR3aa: CASSLGQGARKLFF; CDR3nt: TGTGCCAGCAGTTTAGGGCAGGGGGCGAGGAAACTGTTTTTT
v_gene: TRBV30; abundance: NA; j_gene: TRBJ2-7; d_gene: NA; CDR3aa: CAWSPRLHEQYF; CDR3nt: TGTGCCTGGAGTCCGCGGCTCCACGAGCAGTACTTC
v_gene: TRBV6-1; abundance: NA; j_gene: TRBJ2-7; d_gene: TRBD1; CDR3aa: CASRGHGTGYYEQYF; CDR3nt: TGTGCCAGCAGGGGGCACGGGACAGGTTACTACGAGCAGTACTTC
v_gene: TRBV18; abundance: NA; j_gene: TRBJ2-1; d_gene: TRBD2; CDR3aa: CASSGTSGNNEQFF; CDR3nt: TGTGCCAGCTCGGGGACTAGCGGAAACAATGAGCAGTTCTTC
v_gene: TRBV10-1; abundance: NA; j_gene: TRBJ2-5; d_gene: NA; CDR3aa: CAKKLLETEETQYF; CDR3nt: TGCGCCAAAAAGCTACTAGAAACGGAGGAGACCCAGTACTTC
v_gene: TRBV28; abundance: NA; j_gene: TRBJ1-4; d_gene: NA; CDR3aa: CASRAPVEEKLFF; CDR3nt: TGTGCCTCACGGGCCCCCGTAGAGGAAAAACTGTTTTTT
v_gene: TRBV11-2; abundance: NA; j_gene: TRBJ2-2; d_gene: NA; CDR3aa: CASSLEASGSMPNTGELFF; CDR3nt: TGTGCCAGCAGCTTAGAGGCTTCAGGGTCGATGCCGAACACCGGGGAGCTGTTTTTT
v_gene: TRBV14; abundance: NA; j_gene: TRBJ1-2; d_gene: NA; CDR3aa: CASSPLRSNYGYTF; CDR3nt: TGTGCCAGCAGCCCGCTTCGTTCTAACTATGGCTACACCTTC
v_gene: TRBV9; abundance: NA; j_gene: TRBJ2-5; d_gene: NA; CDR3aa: CASSVGRDRRETQYF; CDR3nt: TGTGCCAGCAGCGTAGGCAGGGATCGTAGGGAGACCCAGTACTTC
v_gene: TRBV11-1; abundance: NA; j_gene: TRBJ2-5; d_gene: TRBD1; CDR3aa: CASSSGTGVVILETQYF; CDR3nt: TGTGCCAGCAGCTCCGGGACAGGGGTAGTCATATTGGAGACCCAGTACTTC
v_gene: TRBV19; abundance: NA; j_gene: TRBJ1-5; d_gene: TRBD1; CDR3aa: CASSIINRGLGQPQHF; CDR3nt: TGTGCCAGTAGTATTATTAACAGGGGGCTTGGTCAGCCCCAGCATTTT
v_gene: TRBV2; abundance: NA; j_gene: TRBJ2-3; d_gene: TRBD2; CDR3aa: CASRGLAGPTDTQYF; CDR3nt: TGTGCCAGCAGGGGCCTAGCGGGACCCACAGATACGCAGTATTTT
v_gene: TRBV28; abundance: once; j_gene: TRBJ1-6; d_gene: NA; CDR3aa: CASSPPLGARSWDSPLHF; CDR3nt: TGTGCCAGCAGCCCCCCTCTGGGGGCGCGGTCTTGGGATTCACCCCTCCACTTT
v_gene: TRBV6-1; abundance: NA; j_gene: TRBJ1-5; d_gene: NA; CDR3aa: CASMMLQVDQPQHF; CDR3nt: TGTGCCAGCATGATGTTACAGGTTGATCAGCCCCAGCATTTT
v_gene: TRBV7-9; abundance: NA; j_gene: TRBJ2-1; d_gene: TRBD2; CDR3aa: CASSLARGRLNEQFF; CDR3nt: TGTGCCAGCAGCTTAGCCCGCGGGAGGTTAAATGAGCAGTTCTTC
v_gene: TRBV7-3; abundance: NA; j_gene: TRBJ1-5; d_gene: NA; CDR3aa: CASSPDGLSNQPQHF; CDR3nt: TGTGCCAGCAGCCCGGACGGACTTAGCAATCAGCCCCAGCATTTT
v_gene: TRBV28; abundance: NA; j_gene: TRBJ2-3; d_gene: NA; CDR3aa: CASSFQSGRGTDTQYF; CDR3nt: TGTGCCAGCAGTTTTCAATCAGGGAGAGGCACAGATACGCAGTATTTT
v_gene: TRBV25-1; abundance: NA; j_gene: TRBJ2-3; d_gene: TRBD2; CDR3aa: CASQTGTSGLGPDTQYF; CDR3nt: TGTGCCAGCCAAACCGGGACTAGCGGTCTTGGACCAGATACGCAGTATTTT
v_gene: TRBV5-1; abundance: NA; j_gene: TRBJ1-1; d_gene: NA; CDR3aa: CASSLVDGRNTEAFF; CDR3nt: TGCGCCAGCAGCTTGGTGGACGGACGTAACACTGAAGCTTTCTTT
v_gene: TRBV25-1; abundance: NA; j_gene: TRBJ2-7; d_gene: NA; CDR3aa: CASSDPGAYPHYEQYF; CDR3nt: TGTGCCAGCAGCGACCCAGGGGCCTACCCCCACTACGAGCAGTACTTC
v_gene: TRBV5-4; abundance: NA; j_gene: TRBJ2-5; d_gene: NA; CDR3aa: CASSLVPRGMSQETQYF; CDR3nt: TGTGCCAGCAGCTTGGTGCCAAGAGGGATGAGCCAAGAGACCCAGTACTTC
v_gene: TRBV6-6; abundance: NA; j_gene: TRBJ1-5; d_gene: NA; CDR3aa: CASSPIGQPQHF; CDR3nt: TGTGCCAGCAGTCCAATAGGGCAGCCCCAGCATTTT
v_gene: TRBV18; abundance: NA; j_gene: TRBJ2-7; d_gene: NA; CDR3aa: CASSGGGIPYEQYF; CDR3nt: TGTGCCAGCTCAGGAGGGGGGATTCCCTACGAGCAGTACTTC
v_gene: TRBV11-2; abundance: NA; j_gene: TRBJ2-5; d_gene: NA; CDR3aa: CASSPTLSFDLETQYF; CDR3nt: TGTGCCAGCAGCCCAACCCTTAGCTTCGACCTGGAGACCCAGTACTTC
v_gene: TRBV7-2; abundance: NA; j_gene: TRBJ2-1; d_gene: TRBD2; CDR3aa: CASRTGLAGYNEQFF; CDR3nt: TGTGCCAGCAGAACTGGACTAGCGGGTTACAATGAGCAGTTCTTC
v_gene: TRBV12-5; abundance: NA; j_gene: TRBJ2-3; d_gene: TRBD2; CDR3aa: CASGWGGTSTDTQYF; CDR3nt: TGTGCTAGTGGTTGGGGAGGGACTAGCACAGATACGCAGTATTTT
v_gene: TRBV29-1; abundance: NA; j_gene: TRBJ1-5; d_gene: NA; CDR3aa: CSVGGNGPNQPQHF; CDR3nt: TGCAGCGTCGGGGGCAATGGACCCAATCAGCCCCAGCATTTT
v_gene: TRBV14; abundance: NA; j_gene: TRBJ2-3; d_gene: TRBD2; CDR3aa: CASSQDGRLATSTDTQYF; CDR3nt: TGTGCCAGCAGCCAAGATGGGAGACTAGCGACTAGCACAGATACGCAGTATTTT
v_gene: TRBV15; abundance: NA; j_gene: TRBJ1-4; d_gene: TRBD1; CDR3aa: CATSRGDRKNEKLFF; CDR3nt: TGTGCCACCAGCAGGGGGGACAGGAAGAATGAAAAACTGTTTTTT
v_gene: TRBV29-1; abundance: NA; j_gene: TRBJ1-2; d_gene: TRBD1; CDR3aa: CSVVRQGAVDGYTF; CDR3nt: TGCAGCGTGGTCCGACAGGGGGCAGTTGATGGCTACACCTTC
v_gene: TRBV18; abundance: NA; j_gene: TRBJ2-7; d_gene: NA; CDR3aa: CASSENAGEQYF; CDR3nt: TGTGCCAGCTCAGAGAACGCCGGCGAGCAGTACTTC
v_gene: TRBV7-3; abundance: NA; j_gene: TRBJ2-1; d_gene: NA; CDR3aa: CASSSGTSYNEQFF; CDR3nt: TGTGCCAGCAGCTCCGGGACCTCCTACAATGAGCAGTTCTTC
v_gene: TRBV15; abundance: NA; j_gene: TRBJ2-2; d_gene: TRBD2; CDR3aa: CATSRLAGVTGELFF; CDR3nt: TGTGCCACCAGTAGACTAGCGGGAGTGACCGGGGAGCTGTTTTTT
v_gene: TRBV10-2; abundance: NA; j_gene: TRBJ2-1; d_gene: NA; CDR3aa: CASKEGNEQFF; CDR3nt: TGCGCCAGCAAGGAAGGCAATGAGCAGTTCTTC
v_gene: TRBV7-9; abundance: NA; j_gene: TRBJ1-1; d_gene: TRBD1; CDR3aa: CASSPGQGGMNTEAFF; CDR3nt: TGTGCCAGCAGCCCGGGACAGGGTGGTATGAACACTGAAGCTTTCTTT
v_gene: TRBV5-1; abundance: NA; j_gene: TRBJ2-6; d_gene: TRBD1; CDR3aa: CASAPGQGASGANVLTF; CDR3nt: TGCGCCAGTGCACCGGGACAGGGGGCGTCCGGGGCCAACGTCCTGACTTTC